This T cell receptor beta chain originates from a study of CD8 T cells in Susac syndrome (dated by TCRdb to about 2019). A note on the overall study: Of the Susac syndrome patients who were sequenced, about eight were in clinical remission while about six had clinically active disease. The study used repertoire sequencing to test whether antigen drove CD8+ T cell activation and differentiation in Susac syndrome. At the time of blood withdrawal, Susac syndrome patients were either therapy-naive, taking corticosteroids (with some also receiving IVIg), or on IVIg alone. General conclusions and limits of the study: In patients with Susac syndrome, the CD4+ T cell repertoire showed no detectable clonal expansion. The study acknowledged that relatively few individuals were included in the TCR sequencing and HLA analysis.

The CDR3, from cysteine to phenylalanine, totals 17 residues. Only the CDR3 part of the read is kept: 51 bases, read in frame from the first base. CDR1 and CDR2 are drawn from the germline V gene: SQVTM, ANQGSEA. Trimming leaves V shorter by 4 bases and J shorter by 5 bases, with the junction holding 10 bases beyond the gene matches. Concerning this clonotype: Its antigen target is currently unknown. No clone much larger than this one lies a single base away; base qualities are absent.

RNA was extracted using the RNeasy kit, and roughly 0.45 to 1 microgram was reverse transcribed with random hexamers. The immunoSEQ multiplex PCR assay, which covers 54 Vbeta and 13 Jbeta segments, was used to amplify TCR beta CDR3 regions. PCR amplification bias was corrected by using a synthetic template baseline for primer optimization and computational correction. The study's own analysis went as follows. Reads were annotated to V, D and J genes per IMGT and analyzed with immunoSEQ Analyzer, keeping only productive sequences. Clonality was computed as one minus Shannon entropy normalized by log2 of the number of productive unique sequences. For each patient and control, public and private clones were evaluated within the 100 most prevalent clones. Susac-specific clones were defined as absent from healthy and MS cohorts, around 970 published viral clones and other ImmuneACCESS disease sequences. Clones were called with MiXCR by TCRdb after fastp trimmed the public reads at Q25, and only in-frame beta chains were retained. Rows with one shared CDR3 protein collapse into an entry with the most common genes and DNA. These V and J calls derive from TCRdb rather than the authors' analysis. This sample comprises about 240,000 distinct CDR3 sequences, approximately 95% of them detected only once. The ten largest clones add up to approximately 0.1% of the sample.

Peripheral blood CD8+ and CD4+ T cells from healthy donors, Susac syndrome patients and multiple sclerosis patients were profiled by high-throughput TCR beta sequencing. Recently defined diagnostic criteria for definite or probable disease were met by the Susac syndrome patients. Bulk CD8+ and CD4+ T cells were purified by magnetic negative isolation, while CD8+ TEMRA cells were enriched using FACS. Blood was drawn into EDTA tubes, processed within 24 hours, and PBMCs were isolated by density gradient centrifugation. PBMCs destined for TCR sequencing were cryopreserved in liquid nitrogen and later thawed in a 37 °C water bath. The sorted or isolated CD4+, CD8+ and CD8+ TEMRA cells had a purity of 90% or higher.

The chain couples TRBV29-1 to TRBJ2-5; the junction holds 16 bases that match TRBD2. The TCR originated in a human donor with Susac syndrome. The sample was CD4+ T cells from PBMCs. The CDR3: CSVVLGTSGRAWETQYF. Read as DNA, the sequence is TGCAGCGTTGTTTTGGGGACTAGCGGGAGGGCATGGGAGACCCAGTACTTC.